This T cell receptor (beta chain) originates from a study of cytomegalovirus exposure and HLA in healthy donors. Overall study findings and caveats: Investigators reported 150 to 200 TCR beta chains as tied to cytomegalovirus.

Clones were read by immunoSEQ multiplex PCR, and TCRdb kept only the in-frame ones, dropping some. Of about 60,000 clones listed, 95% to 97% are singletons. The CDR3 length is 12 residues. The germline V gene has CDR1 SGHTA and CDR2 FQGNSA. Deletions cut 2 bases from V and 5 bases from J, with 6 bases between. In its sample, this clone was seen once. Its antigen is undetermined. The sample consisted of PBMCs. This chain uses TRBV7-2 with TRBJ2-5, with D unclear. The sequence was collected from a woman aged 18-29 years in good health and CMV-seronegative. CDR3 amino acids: CASSLFGETQYF. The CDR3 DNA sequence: TGTGCCAGCAGCTTATTCGGGGAGACCCAGTACTTC.